These T cell receptor beta chains were read from a single sample in a study of blood T cells in healthy people across ages. TCRdb used MiXCR to reprocess the 5' RACE reads, holding one entry per CDR3 protein. This repertoire shows about 1.6 million distinct CDR3 sequences, roughly a third found once; its top ten account for roughly 10%. The source material was blood. The receptors were gathered from a woman aged 25 to 39 in good health. CDR3s include the opening cysteine and the closing phenylalanine or tryptophan. The D gene is left open where the match is weak. The size entry is marked missing in some rows and otherwise reads once, few, many or a size class.

j_call,v_call,clone_size,d_call,cdr3_aa,cdr3_nt
TRBJ1-1,TRBV12-3/TRBV12-4,.,.,CASSFDTPGNTEAFF,TGTGCCAGCAGTTTCGATACCCCGGGGAACACTGAAGCTTTCTTT
TRBJ2-1,TRBV11-1,.,.,CASGDRDLGGNEQFF,TGTGCCAGCGGGGACCGGGACCTCGGCGGAAATGAGCAGTTCTTC
TRBJ2-7,TRBV7-9,.,.,CASSLVNTVAEQYF,TGTGCCAGCAGCTTAGTGAACACTGTGGCCGAGCAGTACTTC
TRBJ2-7,TRBV9,.,.,CASSTPPAIEQYF,TGTGCCAGCAGCACCCCCCCTGCGATCGAGCAGTACTTC
TRBJ1-6,TRBV25-1,few,TRBD1,CASTSQGGPGNSPLHF,TGTGCCAGCACTTCCCAGGGGGGTCCCGGTAATTCACCCCTCCACTTT
TRBJ1-4,TRBV29-1,.,TRBD1,CSVRDRATNEKLFF,TGCAGTGTGCGGGACAGGGCAACTAATGAAAAACTGTTTTTT
TRBJ1-4,TRBV7-2,.,TRBD1,CASSLALSGTAPWNEKLFF,TGTGCCAGCAGCTTAGCTCTTTCGGGGACAGCTCCATGGAATGAAAAACTGTTTTTT
TRBJ2-7,TRBV6-6,many,TRBD2,CASSYSMSGASYEQYF,TGTGCCAGCAGTTACTCGATGAGCGGGGCGTCCTACGAGCAGTACTTC
TRBJ2-7,TRBV28,few,TRBD1,CASSSAGTGKSAFTYEQYF,TGTGCCAGCAGTTCGGCCGGGACAGGGAAGTCTGCGTTTACCTACGAGCAGTACTTC
TRBJ2-2,TRBV29-1,.,.,CSIYRVSTGELFF,TGCAGCATTTACAGGGTTTCCACCGGGGAGCTGTTTTTT
TRBJ1-1,TRBV12-3/TRBV12-4,.,.,CASSSGGMNLNTEAFF,TGTGCCAGCAGTTCCGGGGGAATGAATCTGAACACTGAAGCTTTCTTT
TRBJ1-2,TRBV19,.,TRBD1,CASSSDRVRLDYTF,TGTGCCAGTAGTTCCGACAGGGTCCGATTGGACTACACCTTC
TRBJ2-7,TRBV20-1,.,TRBD2,CSASTPGTSGNNEQYF,TGCAGTGCTAGTACGCCCGGGACTAGCGGTAACAATGAGCAGTACTTC
TRBJ2-7,TRBV10-2,.,TRBD1,CASSEGTESSYEQYF,TGCGCCAGCAGTGAGGGGACAGAATCGTCCTACGAGCAGTACTTC
TRBJ1-5,TRBV9,.,.,CASSVGEVQPQHF,TGTGCCAGCAGCGTAGGAGAGGTGCAGCCCCAGCATTTT
TRBJ2-3,TRBV27,few,.,CASSLGIGWDTDTQYF,TGTGCCAGCAGTTTAGGGATAGGGTGGGACACAGATACGCAGTATTTT
TRBJ1-5,TRBV7-8,few,.,CAGSSEGQAGQPQHF,TGTGCCGGCAGCTCAGAGGGGCAGGCGGGTCAGCCCCAGCATTTT